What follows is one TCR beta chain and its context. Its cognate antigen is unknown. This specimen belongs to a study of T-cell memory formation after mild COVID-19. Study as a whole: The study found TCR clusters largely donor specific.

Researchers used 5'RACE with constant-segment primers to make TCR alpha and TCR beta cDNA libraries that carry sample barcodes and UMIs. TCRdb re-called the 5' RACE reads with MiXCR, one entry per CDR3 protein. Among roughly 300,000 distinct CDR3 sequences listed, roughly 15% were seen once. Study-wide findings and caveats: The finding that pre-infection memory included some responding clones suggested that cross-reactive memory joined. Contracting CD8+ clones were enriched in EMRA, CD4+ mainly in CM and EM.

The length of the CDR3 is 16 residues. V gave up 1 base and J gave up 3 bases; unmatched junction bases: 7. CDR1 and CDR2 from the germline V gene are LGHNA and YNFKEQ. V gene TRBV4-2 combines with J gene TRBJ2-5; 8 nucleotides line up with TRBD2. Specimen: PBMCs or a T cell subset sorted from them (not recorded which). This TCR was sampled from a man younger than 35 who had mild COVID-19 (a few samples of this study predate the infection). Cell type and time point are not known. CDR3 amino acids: CASSQGQTRGEETQYF. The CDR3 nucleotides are TGTGCCAGCAGCCAAGGCCAGACGCGGGGGGAAGAGACCCAGTACTTC.